This entry lists 20 T cell receptor beta chains sequenced from one sample in a study of blood T cell repertoires in COVID-19 (dated by TCRdb to between 2020 and 2021). Receptors were amplified or captured by the immunoSEQ multiplex PCR assay. This is the immuneACCESS table as TCRdb keeps it, with only in-frame sequences that have V and J called. A part of the clones is gone; compared with another copy, unresolved V genes explain less than half, and the rest is unexplained. For this sample the table gives 300,000 to 350,000 clones, of which approximately 88% were detected only once. The top ten clones comprise about 5% of the sample. The sample was PBMCs or T cells enriched from blood (not recorded which). These receptors were collected from a man aged 25 to 40 who had recovered from COVID-19.

The chain employs TRBV6-2 or TRBV6-3 and TRBJ1-5; weak D call: TRBD1 (6 bases). CDR1 is MNHEY and CDR2 is SVGEGT in the germline V gene. V was clipped by 4 bases and J by 0 bases, with 16 bases between them. CDR3 length: 17 residues. DNA for the CDR3: TGTGCCAGCAGTTCCCCCGGGACAACTTATAGCAATCAGCCCCAGCATTTT. Translation: CASSSPGTTYSNQPQHF.

The CDR3 reads CASRTTGVDEQYF. The CDR3 DNA follows: TGTGCCAGCAGGACGACAGGGGTGGACGAGCAGTACTTC. This chain joins TRBV27 and TRBJ2-7, with 8 bases that match TRBD1. The CDR3 consists of 13 residues. Trimming at V came to 6 bases and at J to 5 bases, leaving 6 bases not matched to a gene. Germline CDR1 and CDR2: MNHEY and SMNVEV (reference sequence).

This chain connects TRBV9 to TRBJ1-1; TRBD1 is a possible D gene (6 bases). Trimming left V 0 bases short and J 0 bases short, with 12 bases between. Germline lookup yields CDR1 SGDLS and CDR2 YYNGEE. CDR3 size: 16 residues. The CDR3 DNA reads as TGTGCCAGCAGCGTAGAGGCACAGGGAGTGAACACTGAAGCTTTCTTT. Translation: CASSVEAQGVNTEAFF.

The rearrangement joins TRBV21-1 to TRBJ1-5; the table calls TRBD1, which could not be checked here. TRBV21-1 is deemed a pseudogene. This CDR3 contains 17 residues. CDR3 loop: CASSGRVGQGLNQPQHF. The CDR3 region has the DNA TGTGCCAGCAGCGGGAGGGTCGGACAGGGGCTAAATCAGCCCCAGCATTTT.

The genes are TRBV12-5 and TRBJ2-5, with TRBD1 matching over 10 bases. The CDR3 totals 16 residues. The V and J ends lost 4 bases and 4 bases, in that order; junction bases with no gene match: 9. Germline assignment: CDR1 LGHNT and CDR2 FRNRAP. CDR3 in DNA: TGTGCTAGTGGTTCTCCCCGGGACAGGGGCCGAGAGACCCAGTACTTC. Encoded protein: CASGSPRDRGRETQYF.

The V gene is TRBV19, the J gene TRBJ2-2, with TRBD1 matching over 8 bases. The CDR3 consists of 14 residues. The germline gives CDR1 LNHDA, CDR2 SQIVND (reference sequence). The V gene end was trimmed by 5 bases and the J gene end by 5 bases; junction bases not matched to a gene: 4. This CDR3 is CASSPRQGTGELFF. The CDR3 nucleotides are TGTGCCAGTAGTCCCCGACAGGGGACCGGGGAGCTGTTTTTT.

Here the CDR3 DNA reads TGTGCCAGCGATCAGGGGAGAGGCTACACCTTC. This encodes CASDQGRGYTF. The rearrangement joins TRBV28 to TRBJ1-2; D is possibly TRBD1 (6 bases). This CDR3 has 11 amino acids. CDR1 and CDR2 from the germline V gene are MDHEN and SYDVKM. V lost 8 bases and J lost 8, with 12 bases in between.

The chain links TRBV14 to TRBJ1-2, with TRBD1 identical over 8 bases. Germline loops: CDR1 SGHDN, CDR2 FVKESK. Germline trimming cut 4 bases from V and 4 bases from J; bases unmatched to any gene: 8. The CDR3 has 15 residues. The CDR3 here is CASSLTGGTFYGYTF. The CDR3 DNA reads as TGTGCCAGCAGCCTAACAGGGGGGACCTTCTATGGCTACACCTTC.

The chain is built from TRBV18 and TRBJ1-1, with TRBD1 matching over 9 bases. The germline V gene has CDR1 KGHSH and CDR2 LQKENI. Germline trimming cut 1 base from V and 2 bases from J; bases unmatched to any gene: 5. This CDR3 has 16 residues. This chain's CDR3 is CASSPQTGGANTEAFF. CDR3 nucleotide sequence: TGTGCCAGCTCACCACAAACAGGGGGCGCTAACACTGAAGCTTTCTTT.

The genes are TRBV3-1 (or the pseudogene TRBV3-2) and TRBJ1-6, with D hard to call. Germline assignment: CDR1 LGHDT and CDR2 YNNKEL (reference sequence). V gave up 0 bases and J gave up 5 bases, with 5 bases separating them. This CDR3 comprises 14 residues. The CDR3 region is CASSQDLDNSPLHF. The CDR3 nucleotides read TGTGCCAGCAGCCAAGATCTTGATAATTCACCCCTCCACTTT.

J is TRBJ2-7 and V is TRBV11-2, with 14 bases aligning to TRBD2. The CDR3 runs 16 residues. The junction had 3 bases not matched to a gene; V was cut back by 3 bases and J by 2 bases. Germline loops: CDR1 SGHAT, CDR2 FQNNGV. Here the CDR3 reads CASSLTSGGDPYEQYF. Written as DNA, the CDR3 is TGTGCCAGCAGCTTGACTAGCGGGGGGGATCCCTACGAGCAGTACTTC.

This clone showed up just once. V is TRBV5-1 and J is TRBJ1-3; D gene ambiguous. The length of the CDR3 is 16 residues. The V gene lost 4 bases and the J gene lost 0 bases, with 14 bases spanning the gap. Germline V gene lookup returns CDR1 SGHRS and CDR2 YFSETQ. CDR3 in amino acids: CASSPDLIFSGNTIYF. The CDR3 coding sequence is TGCGCCAGCAGCCCAGATTTAATCTTCTCTGGAAACACCATATATTTT.

This clone showed up just once. The rearrangement joins TRBV10-3 to TRBJ2-1; TRBD1 is a possible D gene (5 bases). The V gene's germline CDR1 is ENHRY and CDR2 SYGVKD. There are 15 residues in the CDR3. V dropped 8 bases and J dropped 0 bases, with 14 bases sitting between them. This CDR3 reads CAILFRQGSYNEQFF. The CDR3 DNA is TGTGCCATCCTTTTCAGGCAGGGCTCCTACAATGAGCAGTTCTTC.

The CDR3 loop reads CASTTLAGGPGEQFF. CDR3 bases: TGTGCCAGCACCACACTAGCGGGGGGGCCGGGTGAGCAGTTCTTC. V usage is TRBV2 and J usage is TRBJ2-1; TRBD2 matches 13 bases. The V gene end was trimmed by 7 bases and the J gene end by 9 bases; junction bases not matched to a gene: 9. The CDR3 is made up of 15 amino acids. Germline CDR1 reads SNHLY; CDR2 reads FYNNEI. Filled out from reference TRBV2 and TRBJ2-1, the complete variable domain reads EPEVTQTPSHQVTQMGQEVILRCVPISNHLYFYWYRQILGQKVEFLVSFYNNEISEKSEIFDDQFSVERPDGSNFTLKIRSTKLEDSAMYFCASTTLAGGPGEQFFGPGTRLTVL.

CDR3 in DNA: TGTGCCAGCAGCTTGTGGGGGGGCACTGAAGCTTTCTTT. Protein sequence: CASSLWGGTEAFF. The V and J genes are TRBV5-8 and TRBJ1-1; maybe TRBD1 (5 bases). Germline lookup yields CDR1 SGHTS and CDR2 YDEGEE. The CDR3 spans 13 residues. The germline V and J ends were trimmed by 1 base and 4 bases, with 8 bases remaining between them. Using reference TRBV5-8 and TRBJ1-1 for the parts outside the CDR3, the full variable domain is EAGVTQSPTHLIKTRGQQATLRCSPISGHTSVYWYQQALGLGLQFLLWYDEGEERNRGNFPPRFSGRQFPNYSSELNVNALELEDSALYLCASSLWGGTEAFFGQGTRLTVV.

This chain links TRBV28 with TRBJ2-5, with D possibly being TRBD1 (7 bases). The CDR3 loop spans 15 amino acids. V lost 6 bases to trimming and J lost 4 bases, with 18 bases between them. The germline V gene encodes CDR1 MDHEN and CDR2 SYDVKM. The CDR3 region is CASSQLGQGGETQYF. The CDR3 DNA reads as TGTGCCAGCAGCCAACTGGGGCAGGGGGGAGAGACCCAGTACTTC.

V usage is TRBV7-9 and J usage is TRBJ2-7, with a possible D match to TRBD1 (5 bases). V lost 5 bases, J lost 3 bases, and 14 bases lay in between. This CDR3 region has 14 residues. Germline-derived CDR1 and CDR2 are SEHNR and FQNEAQ (reference sequence). For the CDR3, the DNA is TGTGCCAGCAGCGATTACAGGTTAGACTACGAGCAGTACTTC. It translates to CASSDYRLDYEQYF.

The J gene is TRBJ1-5, the V gene TRBV19, with 10 bases fitting TRBD1. The V and J ends lost 6 bases and 5 bases, in that order; junction bases with no gene match: 4. The CDR3 runs to 14 residues. Germline V gene sequence: CDR1 LNHDA, CDR2 SQIVND (reference sequence). The CDR3 DNA reads TGTGCCAGTAGCCAGGACAGGGGGTATCAGCCCCAGCATTTT. This translates into CASSQDRGYQPQHF.

V and J are TRBV3-1 (or the pseudogene TRBV3-2) and TRBJ2-7; unclear D gene. Germline V gives CDR1 LGHDT, CDR2 YNNKEL (reference sequence). V lost 1 base to trimming and J lost 4 bases, with 5 bases between them. The CDR3 is made up of 12 amino acids. The CDR3 DNA is TGTGCCAGCAGCCAAGTCGGGTACGAGCAGTACTTC. Translation: CASSQVGYEQYF.

V gene TRBV10-1 combines with J gene TRBJ2-2, with 10 positions matching TRBD1. Germline V CDR1 and CDR2: WNHNN, SYGVQD (reference sequence). Losses at the gene ends were 7 bases for V and 5 bases for J; bases not matched to a gene: 1. The length of the CDR3 is 13 residues. The CDR3 DNA is TGCGCCAGCACGGGACAGGGGACCGGGGAGCTGTTTTTT. Residues: CASTGQGTGELFF.